One and the same sample provided the 5 T cell receptor beta chains below, sequenced in a study of blood T cell repertoires in COVID-19. Measured with immunoSEQ multiplex PCR; TCRdb has only the in-frame clones, and not every one. The table records some 40,000 clones, more than 85% of them present only once. Input material: peripheral blood. The receptors were sampled from a man over 45 with active COVID-19.

This clone was seen only a few times. The V call is TRBV9, the J call TRBJ1-3; D gene ambiguous. The CDR3 covers 15 residues. Germline lookup yields CDR1 SGDLS and CDR2 YYNGEE. Trimming pared 2 bases from V and 3 bases from J, leaving 12 bases between. CDR3 sequence reads: CASSVAQTNGNTIYF. CDR3 nucleotide sequence: TGTGCCAGCAGCGTTGCACAGACCAATGGAAACACCATATATTTT.

The genes are TRBV9 and TRBJ1-2; weak D call: TRBD1 (5 bases). Germline V gives CDR1 SGDLS, CDR2 YYNGEE. The CDR3 loop spans 12 amino acids. Trimming took off 7 bases at V and 8 bases at J, with 15 bases between the two ends. CDR3 region: CASAGGLEGYTF. Written as DNA, the CDR3 is TGTGCCAGCGCCGGGGGTTTAGAGGGCTACACCTTC.

V and J are TRBV9 and TRBJ2-2; 16 nucleotides agree with TRBD2. The length of the CDR3 is 18 residues. J lost 4 bases, V lost 7 bases, and 10 bases had no gene match. Per the germline V gene, CDR1 is SGDLS and CDR2 is YYNGEE. CDR3 DNA sequence: TGTGCCAGCTCGCCGGGACTAGCGGGAGGGCGAGGCACCGGGGAGCTGTTTTTT. This codes for CASSPGLAGGRGTGELFF.

V and J are TRBV5-1 and TRBJ2-1; 13 positions match TRBD2. The CDR3 contains 16 residues. Germline V lookup: CDR1 SGHRS, CDR2 YFSETQ. Trimming took 3 bases from V and 8 from J; bases not matched to a gene: 8. In nucleotides, the CDR3 is TGCGCCAGCAGCTCGGCAGGACTAGCGGGAGCCCATGAGCAGTTCTTC. Its translation: CASSSAGLAGAHEQFF.

This clone appeared once. The chain joins TRBV6-6 to TRBJ1-5, with 7 bases that match TRBD1. Trimming at V came to 5 bases and at J to 1 base, leaving 5 bases not matched to a gene. The length of the CDR3 is 15 residues. The germline V gene encodes CDR1 MNHNY and CDR2 SVGAGI (reference sequence). CDR3 in amino acids: CASSPGRGSNQPQHF. CDR3 nucleotide sequence: TGTGCCAGCAGTCCCGGCAGGGGGAGCAATCAGCCCCAGCATTTT.